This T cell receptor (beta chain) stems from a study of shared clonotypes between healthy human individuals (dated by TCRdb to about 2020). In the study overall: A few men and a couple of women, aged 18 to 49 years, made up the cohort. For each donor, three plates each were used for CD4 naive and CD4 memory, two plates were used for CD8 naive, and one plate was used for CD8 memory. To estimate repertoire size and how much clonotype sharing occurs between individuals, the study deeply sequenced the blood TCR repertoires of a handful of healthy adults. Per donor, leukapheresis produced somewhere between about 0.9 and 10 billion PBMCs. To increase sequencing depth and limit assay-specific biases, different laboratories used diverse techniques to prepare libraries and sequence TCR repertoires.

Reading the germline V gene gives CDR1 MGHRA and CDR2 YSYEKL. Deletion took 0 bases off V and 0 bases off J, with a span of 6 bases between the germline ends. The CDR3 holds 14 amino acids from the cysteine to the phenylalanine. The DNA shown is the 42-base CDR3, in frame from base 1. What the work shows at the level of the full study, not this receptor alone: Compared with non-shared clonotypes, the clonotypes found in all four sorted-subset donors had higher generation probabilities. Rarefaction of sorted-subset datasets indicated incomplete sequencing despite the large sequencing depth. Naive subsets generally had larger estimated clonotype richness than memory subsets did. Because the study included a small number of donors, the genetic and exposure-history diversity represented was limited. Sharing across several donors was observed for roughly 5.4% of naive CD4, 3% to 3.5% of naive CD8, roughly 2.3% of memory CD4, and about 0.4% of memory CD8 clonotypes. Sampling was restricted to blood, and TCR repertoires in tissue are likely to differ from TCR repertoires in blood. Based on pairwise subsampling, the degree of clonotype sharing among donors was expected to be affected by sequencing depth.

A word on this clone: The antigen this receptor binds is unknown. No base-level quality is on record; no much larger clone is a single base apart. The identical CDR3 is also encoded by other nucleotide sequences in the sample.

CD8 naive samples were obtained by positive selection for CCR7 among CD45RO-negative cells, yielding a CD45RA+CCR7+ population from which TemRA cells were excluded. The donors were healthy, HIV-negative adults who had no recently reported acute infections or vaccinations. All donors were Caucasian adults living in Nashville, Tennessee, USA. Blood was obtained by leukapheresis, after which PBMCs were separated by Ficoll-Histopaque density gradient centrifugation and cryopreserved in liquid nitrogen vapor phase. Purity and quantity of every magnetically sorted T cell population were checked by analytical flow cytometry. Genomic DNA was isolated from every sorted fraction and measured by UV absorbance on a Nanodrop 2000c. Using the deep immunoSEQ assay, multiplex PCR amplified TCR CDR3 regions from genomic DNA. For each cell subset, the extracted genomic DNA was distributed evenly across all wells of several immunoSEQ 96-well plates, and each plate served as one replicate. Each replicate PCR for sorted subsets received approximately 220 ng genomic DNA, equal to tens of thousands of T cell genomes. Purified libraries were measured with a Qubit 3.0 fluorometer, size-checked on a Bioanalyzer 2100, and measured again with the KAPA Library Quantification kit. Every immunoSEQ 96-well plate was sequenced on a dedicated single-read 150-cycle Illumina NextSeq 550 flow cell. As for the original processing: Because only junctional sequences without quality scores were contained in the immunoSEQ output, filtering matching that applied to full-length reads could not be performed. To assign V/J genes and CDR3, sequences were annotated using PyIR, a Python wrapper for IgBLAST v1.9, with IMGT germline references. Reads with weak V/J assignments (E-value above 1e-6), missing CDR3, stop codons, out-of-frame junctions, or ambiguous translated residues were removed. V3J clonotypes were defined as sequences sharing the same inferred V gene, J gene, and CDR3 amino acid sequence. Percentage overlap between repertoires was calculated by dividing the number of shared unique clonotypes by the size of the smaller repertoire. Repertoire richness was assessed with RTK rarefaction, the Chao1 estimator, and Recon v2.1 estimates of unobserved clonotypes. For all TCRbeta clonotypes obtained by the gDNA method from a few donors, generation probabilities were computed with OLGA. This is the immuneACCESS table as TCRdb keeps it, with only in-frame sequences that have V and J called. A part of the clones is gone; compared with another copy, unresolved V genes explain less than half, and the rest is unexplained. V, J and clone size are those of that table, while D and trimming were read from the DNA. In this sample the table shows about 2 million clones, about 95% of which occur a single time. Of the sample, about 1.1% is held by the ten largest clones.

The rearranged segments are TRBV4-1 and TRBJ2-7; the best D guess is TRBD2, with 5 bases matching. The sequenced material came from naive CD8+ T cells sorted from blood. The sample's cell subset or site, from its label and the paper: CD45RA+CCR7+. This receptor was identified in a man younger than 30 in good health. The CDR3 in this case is CASSQESGSYEQYF. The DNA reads TGCGCCAGCAGCCAAGAAAGCGGCTCCTACGAGCAGTACTTC.